This TCR beta chain derives from a study of blood T cell repertoires in COVID-19 (dated by TCRdb to about 2020). Some background on the complete study: Samples covering the acute and convalescent phases of COVID-19 were provided by collaborators in the United States, Italy and Spain. The material from the prospective study consisted of cDNA or gDNA derived from T cells, B-cell-depleted T cells, or PBMCs. The dataset comprised deeply sampled blood TCRbeta repertoires from subjects exposed to, actively infected with, or recovered from COVID-19. The repertoires were released in a freely available public database meant as a resource for research on the immune response to SARS-CoV-2. The samples were drawn from the first 160 participants of the ongoing ImmuneRACE study and from 950 to 1,500 subjects provided by 6 global collaborators. Nearly every sample came with metadata listing a de-identified subject ID, COVID-19 status, age in years and sex. Where available, HLA class I and class II types were obtained from metadata supplied by the sample provider rather than from assay-based typing.

In the prospective study, participants were 18 to 89 years old, resided in about 25 geographic areas of the United States, and were enrolled through a virtual design. In the prospective study, participants were assigned to cohorts based on the clinical history participants reported in a screening survey and a study questionnaire. Recovered participants in ImmuneRACE Cohort 3 were defined as having two consecutive negative NP/OP PCR tests, clearance from a healthcare professional, or resolution of symptoms. In the prospective study, whole blood, serum and a nasopharyngeal or oropharyngeal swab were collected from each participant by mobile phlebotomists. Participants in the prospective study had the option to provide additional blood draws and questionnaires over a roughly 2-month period. Before DNA extraction, blood samples from the prospective study were shipped at room temperature or frozen.

TCRbeta CDR3 regions were amplified from genomic DNA using the immunoSEQ Assay, a bias-controlled multiplex PCR. In the original analysis: The number of nucleated cells in each sample was estimated from the amplification of reference gene primers within the assay. Sequence reads were collapsed and filtered to measure the absolute abundance of every unique TCRbeta CDR3 rearrangement. For each sample, productive Simpson clonality was calculated as the square root of Simpson's diversity index across productive rearrangements. TCRdb retrieved this table from immuneACCESS and kept in-frame rearrangements only. Not all clones are present; in checked studies, unresolved V genes account for under half, and no reason is known for the remainder. V and J calls and clone size follow that table, whereas D and trimming were derived from the DNA. Recorded for this sample are 210,000 or so clones; about four fifths of them occurred a single time. Roughly 1.8% of the sample rests with the top ten.

As regards this clone: It has no known antigen specificity. No base-level quality is on record; no much larger clone is a single base apart.

Overall study outcomes, separate from this receptor: How much clinical and demographic metadata was included differed by source and by participant, and the metadata was provided uncurated.

Relative to germline, V is missing 5 bases and J is missing 4 bases, with 6 bases of the junction outside any gene match. Inclusive of the bounding cysteine and phenylalanine, the CDR3 is 14 residues long. Only CDR3 DNA remains: 42 bases, in frame from the first base. CDR1 SGHAT and CDR2 FQNNGV were looked up in the germline V gene. Sequencing was performed on PBMCs or T cells enriched from blood (not recorded which). The sequence links TRBV11-2 to TRBJ2-3, with 7 bases matching TRBD2. The receptor's source is a man between 60 and 75 years old who had recovered from COVID-19. Here is the DNA: TGTGCCAGCAGCCCTGGACTAGTCGCAGATACGCAGTATTTT. Its product reads: CASSPGLVADTQYF.